These T cell receptor beta chains were read from a single sample in a study of sequential checkpoint blockade in melanoma. The repertoire was sequenced with immunoSEQ multiplex PCR; TCRdb's copy has only in-frame clones and lacks some. The table lists about 1,200 clones, approximately 19% of them singletons, with more than 7% in the top ten. The sequencing here drew on tumor tissue (inferred from file names), taken from a patient given nivolumab and ipilimumab in sequence. The source of these receptors is a human donor with melanoma. CDR3s include the opening cysteine and the closing phenylalanine or tryptophan. The order of the fields is D gene, clone size, V gene, J gene, CDR3 protein, CDR3 DNA. A D gene is named only where the DNA matches it firmly. Size is omitted from some rows. Given values are once, few, many or a class for expanded clones.

NA,NA,TRBV28,TRBJ2-1,CASSHSLGSGNYNEQFF,TGTGCCAGCAGTCACTCTTTGGGGAGCGGAAACTACAATGAGCAGTTCTTC
NA,NA,TRBV15,TRBJ1-5,CATSAALPGRNQPQHF,TGTGCCACCAGCGCGGCCCTGCCTGGACGCAATCAGCCCCAGCATTTT
TRBD2,medium-sized,TRBV11-3,TRBJ2-1,CASSLLISGNYNEQFF,TGTGCCAGCAGCCTACTCATTAGCGGGAACTACAATGAGCAGTTCTTC
TRBD1,medium-sized,TRBV11-3,TRBJ2-5,CASSSGQLKETQYF,TGTGCCAGCAGTTCGGGACAGTTAAAAGAGACCCAGTACTTC
NA,medium-sized,TRBV9,TRBJ1-1,CASSTPRDRGISTEAFF,TGTGCCAGCAGCACCCCCCGGGACCGGGGAATTAGCACTGAAGCTTTCTTT
NA,NA,TRBV19,TRBJ2-1,CASSIGTEVGNEQFF,TGTGCCAGTAGTATCGGGACTGAAGTTGGCAATGAGCAGTTCTTC
TRBD2,medium-sized,TRBV11-3,TRBJ2-7,CASSLSTSGARQYF,TGTGCCAGCAGCTTGTCGACTAGCGGGGCTCGGCAGTACTTC
NA,medium-sized,TRBV11-3,TRBJ1-1,CASSLDAGRGPEAFF,TGTGCCAGCAGCTTAGACGCGGGACGGGGACCTGAAGCTTTCTTT
TRBD2,medium-sized,TRBV11-3,TRBJ2-1,CASSLQAGTVYGGFF,TGTGCCAGCAGCTTACAAGCGGGGACCGTCTACGGGGGGTTCTTC
NA,NA,TRBV12-5,TRBJ1-5,CASGLAGLNQPQHF,TGTGCTAGTGGTCTGGCTGGATTAAATCAGCCCCAGCATTTT
TRBD1,few,TRBV6-8,TRBJ1-2,CASGANRGYYGYTF,TGTGCCAGCGGAGCTAACAGGGGCTACTATGGCTACACCTTC
NA,medium-sized,TRBV11-3,TRBJ2-7,CASSLDGTPENEQYF,TGTGCCAGCAGCTTAGACGGGACCCCCGAGAACGAGCAGTACTTC
NA,medium-sized,TRBV11-3,TRBJ1-1,CASSPRGARDGRAFF,TGTGCCAGCAGCCCCAGGGGTGCCCGCGATGGAAGAGCTTTCTTT
TRBD1,few,TRBV6-8,TRBJ1-1,CASSFQGATEAFF,TGTGCCAGCAGTTTCCAGGGGGCCACTGAAGCTTTCTTT
TRBD1,medium-sized,TRBV11-3,TRBJ2-1,CASSPRTGWYNEQFF,TGTGCCAGCAGCCCTCGGACAGGGTGGTACAATGAGCAGTTCTTC
TRBD2,few,TRBV6-8,TRBJ2-1,CASSIAGLSYNEQFF,TGTGCCAGCAGTATAGCGGGCCTCTCCTACAATGAGCAGTTCTTC
NA,medium-sized,TRBV11-3,TRBJ2-1,CASSDWAVYNEQFF,TGTGCCAGCAGCGACTGGGCGGTCTACAATGAGCAGTTCTTC
NA,medium-sized,TRBV11-3,TRBJ1-1,CASSLAAASGMNTEAFF,TGTGCCAGCAGCTTGGCGGCAGCCAGTGGGATGAACACTGAAGCTTTCTTT
NA,NA,TRBV30,TRBJ2-7,CASRYWDEQYF,TGTGCCAGTCGGTATTGGGACGAGCAGTACTTC
NA,few,TRBV6-8,TRBJ2-3,CASSYSDFTDTQYF,TGTGCCAGCAGTTACTCCGACTTCACAGATACGCAGTATTTT
NA,few,TRBV23-1,TRBJ2-5,CASSQGLGETQYF,TGCGCCAGCAGCCAGGGCCTAGGGGAGACCCAGTACTTC
NA,few,TRBV6-8,TRBJ1-2,CASSSVGGSYGYTF,TGTGCCAGCAGCAGCGTGGGGGGGTCCTATGGCTACACCTTC
TRBD1,few,TRBV28,TRBJ2-1,CASSLAGQGYNEQFF,TGTGCCAGCAGTTTAGCGGGACAGGGGTACAATGAGCAGTTCTTC
NA,few,TRBV6-8,TRBJ2-5,CASSSPSYQETQYF,TGTGCCAGCAGCTCCCCCTCGTACCAAGAGACCCAGTACTTC
TRBD2,few,TRBV10-2,TRBJ2-3,CASSPGTSSDTQYF,TGCGCCAGCAGTCCCGGGACTAGCTCAGATACGCAGTATTTT
NA,few,TRBV6-8,TRBJ1-2,CASSSRVDGGYTF,TGTGCCAGCAGTTCAAGGGTCGACGGTGGCTACACCTTC
NA,large,TRBV9,TRBJ2-2,CASSVVGSNTGELFF,TGTGCCAGCAGCGTAGTAGGGTCGAACACCGGGGAGCTGTTTTTT
TRBD1,NA,TRBV23-1,TRBJ2-7,CASSLDRGNEQYF,TGCGCCAGCAGCTTGGACAGGGGAAACGAGCAGTACTTC
TRBD2,medium-sized,TRBV11-3,TRBJ2-1,CASSLGLAGWNEQFF,TGTGCCAGCAGCTTGGGGCTAGCGGGGTGGAATGAGCAGTTCTTC
TRBD1,medium-sized,TRBV11-3,TRBJ2-5,CASSFDRGRQETQYF,TGTGCCAGCAGCTTCGACAGGGGCCGCCAAGAGACCCAGTACTTC
TRBD2,medium-sized,TRBV11-3,TRBJ2-2,CASRPSGRRTGELFF,TGTGCCAGCAGGCCTAGCGGACGTAGGACCGGGGAGCTGTTTTTT
NA,few,TRBV6-8,TRBJ1-5,CASSSFPRSQHF,TGTGCCAGCAGTTCCTTCCCTAGATCCCAGCATTTT
TRBD2,medium-sized,TRBV7-7,TRBJ2-1,CASGTTLRYNEQFF,TGTGCCAGCGGGACTACCCTCAGGTACAATGAGCAGTTCTTC
NA,medium-sized,TRBV11-3,TRBJ2-5,CASSNNLVTYQETQYF,TGTGCCAGCAGCAATAACCTCGTTACCTACCAAGAGACCCAGTACTTC
NA,medium-sized,TRBV1,TRBJ2-1,CASSHRTVAGGRNEQFF,TGCGCCAGCAGCCACCGTACCGTAGCGGGAGGGCGCAATGAGCAGTTCTTC
NA,NA,TRBV30,TRBJ1-2,CAWSLKGANGYTF,TGTGCCTGGAGCTTGAAAGGGGCCAATGGCTACACCTTC
NA,NA,TRBV18,TRBJ1-4,CASSPRYEGERLFF,TGTGCCAGCTCACCTCGGTACGAGGGTGAAAGACTGTTTTTT
TRBD1,few,TRBV11-3,TRBJ2-3,CASSLRTGTSTDTQYF,TGTGCCAGCAGCTTGAGGACAGGGACTAGCACAGATACGCAGTATTTT
NA,few,TRBV19,TRBJ2-5,CASSIAGRETQYF,TGTGCCAGTAGTATTGCAGGGAGAGAGACCCAGTACTTC
TRBD2,NA,TRBV9,TRBJ2-1,CASSVAGTSGLEEQFF,TGTGCCAGCAGCGTAGCCGGGACTAGCGGCTTGGAGGAGCAGTTCTTC
TRBD2,NA,TRBV28,TRBJ2-1,CASSLGAGGRQFF,TGTGCCAGCAGTTTGGGAGCGGGGGGGCGACAGTTCTTC
TRBD1,NA,TRBV10-2,TRBJ2-7,CASSGTGGPTYEQYF,TGCGCCAGCAGCGGGACAGGGGGCCCTACCTACGAGCAGTACTTC
TRBD2,large,TRBV11-3,TRBJ2-5,CASSSTSGTQETQYF,TGTGCCAGCAGCTCGACTAGCGGGACCCAAGAGACCCAGTACTTC
TRBD1,medium-sized,TRBV11-3,TRBJ2-2,CASSSGTGDIGELFF,TGTGCCAGCAGCTCCGGGACAGGGGATATCGGGGAGCTGTTTTTT
NA,medium-sized,TRBV11-3,TRBJ2-7,CASSLHEGKTYEQYF,TGTGCCAGCAGCTTGCATGAGGGGAAGACCTACGAGCAGTACTTC
NA,few,TRBV28,TRBJ2-7,CASSFPDSYEQYF,TGTGCCAGCAGTTTTCCGGATTCCTACGAGCAGTACTTC
NA,NA,TRBV29-1,TRBJ2-1,CSVEFPPREQFF,TGCAGCGTTGAATTCCCTCCGCGGGAGCAGTTCTTC
NA,few,TRBV10-3,TRBJ2-5,CAISESRGGVETQYF,TGTGCCATCAGTGAGTCAAGGGGGGGCGTAGAGACCCAGTACTTC
NA,medium-sized,TRBV11-3,TRBJ2-7,CASSYSGASLTYEQYF,TGTGCCAGCAGCTATTCGGGGGCTAGCTTAACCTACGAGCAGTACTTC
TRBD2,medium-sized,TRBV11-3,TRBJ2-7,CASSAGGGRMNEQYF,TGTGCCAGCAGTGCCGGGGGGGGTAGAATGAACGAGCAGTACTTC
NA,NA,TRBV11-3,TRBJ2-1,CASSFRNSYNEQFF,TGTGCCAGCAGCTTCCGGAACTCCTACAATGAGCAGTTCTTC
NA,few,TRBV9,TRBJ2-7,CASSDRAHEQYF,TGTGCCAGCAGTGATAGGGCCCACGAGCAGTACTTC
NA,few,TRBV15,TRBJ1-3,CATSRDLAASGNTIYF,TGTGCCACCAGCAGAGATTTGGCAGCCTCTGGAAACACCATATATTTT
TRBD1,NA,TRBV23-1,TRBJ2-7,CASSVDRDSEQYF,TGCGCCAGCAGCGTGGACAGGGATAGCGAGCAGTACTTC
NA,few,TRBV28,TRBJ1-2,CASSSQGSGYTF,TGTGCCAGCAGTAGCCAGGGCAGTGGCTACACCTTC
NA,medium-sized,TRBV11-3,TRBJ1-2,CASSLGNPRRGNYGYTF,TGTGCCAGCAGCTTAGGGAACCCACGGAGGGGGAACTATGGCTACACCTTC